One TCR beta chain is described in this entry. Its antigen remains undetermined. No base quality information exists; no much larger clone differs at one position. At the junction V is shortened by 3 bases and J by 4 bases; bases outside the gene matches: 3. CDR1 and CDR2, looked up from the germline V gene, are KGHSH and LQKENI. The CDR3 contains 14 residues, cysteine and phenylalanine counted. This entry keeps only the CDR3 DNA: 42 bases, framed from base 1. The sample comes from a study of graft-versus-host responses after intestinal transplantation (dated by TCRdb to 2020 to 2022). Broadly, across the study: The transplants that recipients received were multivisceral, liver-intestinal, or isolated intestinal. Every recipient was given anti-thymocyte globulin induction, followed by around three years of maintenance tacrolimus and steroids. Bulk TCR-beta CDR3 sequencing was used to track graft-versus-host and host-versus-graft alloreactive T cell clones in the graft, circulation and bone marrow after intestinal transplantation. To identify alloreactive clones, pre-transplant mixed lymphocyte reaction products were sequenced and then compared with unstimulated pre-transplant donor and recipient T cells. The cohort enrolled under 25 intestinal transplant recipients including one retransplant, and a few patients lacking pretransplant specimens were excluded. Donor T cell macrochimerism was defined as a peak of at least 4% donor T cells among recipient peripheral blood mononuclear cells. Rather than being sequenced by the commercial service, samples from three later patients were sequenced in-house on an Illumina MiSeq and processed with MiXCR.

In the paper's terms, the time point label means: cells obtained before transplantation from donor or recipient. CD3+CD4+ and CD3+CD8+ populations were FACS-sorted from unstimulated pre-transplant donor and recipient cells taken from spleen or lymph nodes. The library was obtained by the immunoSEQ multiplex PCR assay. In most patients, genomic DNA was isolated using the Qiagen DNeasy Blood and Tissue Kit and sent frozen to Adaptive Biotechnologies for TCR sequencing. Adaptive Biotechnologies carried out high-throughput TCR-beta CDR3 sequencing of genomic DNA for most patients. Per the source publication's procedure: Adaptive's ImmunoSEQ software was the source of the TCR sequencing data for 15 to 20 patients, while a few other patients were processed with MiXCR and VDJtools. To correct CD4 versus CD8 sorting errors, sequences present in both subsets at a frequency ratio below 5:1 were removed. CDR3 nucleotide sequences shared between donor and recipient were removed because their origin could not be assigned. To count as alloreactive, a clone needed at least 2-fold expansion over unstimulated cells and a minimum CFSE-low frequency of 0.002% (template counts) or 0.001% (read counts). Clones were considered mappable if detected in sequenced pre-transplant spleen, lymph node, or MLR CFSE-low populations of the donor or recipient. Cumulative frequency of alloreactive clones was calculated as a percentage of all sequences weighted by copy number. The table was pulled from immuneACCESS by TCRdb, which kept in-frame rearrangements only. Such tables lose some clones; where checked, under half of the loss comes from unresolved V genes, and the rest has no known cause. For V, J and clone size, that table is used; D and trimming come from the DNA. Within this sample are some 110,000 clones, with roughly 92% of them counted one time only. The top ten clones comprise under 0.3% of the sample.

Here is what the overall study found, with its caveats: Early after transplant, declines in HvG clones were associated with peak levels of circulating GvH clones. The relatively low number and heterogeneity of intestinal transplant patients limited the conclusions. In patients with donor T cell macrochimerism, the allografts had high GvH to HvG T cell clonal ratios. GvH clones were detected in recipient bone marrow, and some appeared earlier in ileal mucosa or blood, consistent with an intestinal mucosal origin.

Rearrangement joined TRBV18 to TRBJ2-5, with 9 bases matching TRBD2. The clonotype was recovered from a human donor who was the organ donor for an intestinal transplant. The sequences come from unstimulated CD4+ T cells sorted from spleen or lymph node cells, collected before transplant. The CDR3 loop reads CASSPSGRGETQYF. The sequenced DNA is TGTGCCAGCTCACCTAGCGGGAGAGGAGAGACCCAGTACTTC.